Each of the 31 T cell receptor beta chains below was sequenced from the same sample in a study of control samples from healthy donors and cancer patients. Sequencing used immunoSEQ multiplex PCR; TCRdb keeps in-frame clones, though not all of them. The sample carries fewer than 50,000 clones, around 94% recorded once. Input material: PBMCs. The receptors come from a man under 40 with colorectal cancer.

The chain uses TRBV20-1 and TRBJ1-3; D is unclear. The germline V and J ends were trimmed by 6 bases and 8 bases, with 8 bases remaining between them. The CDR3 totals 10 residues. CDR1 and CDR2 from the germline V gene are DFQATT and SNEGSKA (reference sequence). The chain's CDR3 is CSACAHTIYF. The CDR3 nucleotides read TGCAGTGCCTGCGCTCACACCATATATTTT.

This clone appeared a single time. Its ends do not fully match the called genes, so a read error is possible. The V and J genes are TRBV5-8 and TRBJ1-4, with D unresolved. The CDR3 is made up of 13 amino acids. Germline assignment: CDR1 SGHTS and CDR2 YDEGEE. CDR3 loop: CASGLGSNEKLFF. DNA of the CDR3: TGTGCCAGCGGCTTGGGATCTAATGAAAAACTGTTTTTT.

V gene TRBV6-2 or TRBV6-3 combines with J gene TRBJ1-2, with 7 bases that match TRBD1. This CDR3 is built from 15 residues. In germline, CDR1 is MNHEY, CDR2 SVGEGT. Trimming took 6 bases from V and 4 from J; bases not matched to a gene: 11. CDR3: CASSRRQGAGYGYTF. CDR3 nucleotide sequence: TGTGCCAGCAGCCGAAGACAGGGAGCAGGCTATGGCTACACCTTC.

V and J are TRBV19 and TRBJ1-2; 9 bases map to TRBD1. J was trimmed by 2 bases and V by 4 bases; bases with no gene match: 8. Germline CDR1 and CDR2: LNHDA and SQIVND (reference sequence). There are 16 residues in the CDR3. The CDR3 sequence: CASSTDPGTGNYGYTF. DNA of the CDR3: TGTGCCAGTAGTACGGACCCCGGGACAGGGAACTATGGCTACACCTTC.

This clone was seen a single time. The chain uses TRBV7-8 and TRBJ2-3, with 9 positions matching TRBD2. The J segment lost 2 bases and the V segment lost 0 bases, leaving 6 bases of the junction unmatched. Germline V gene data show CDR1 as SGHVS and CDR2 as FQNEAQ. The CDR3 is made up of 17 amino acids. The CDR3 loop is CASSLAVTSGPTDTQYF. The CDR3 DNA follows: TGTGCCAGCAGCTTAGCGGTCACTAGCGGGCCCACAGATACGCAGTATTTT.

The chain combines TRBV6-5 with TRBJ1-1; the match to TRBD1 covers 7 bases. The ends lost 4 bases at V and 7 bases at J; junction bases unmatched: 3. Germline V gene data show CDR1 as MNHEY and CDR2 as SVGAGI. This CDR3 region has 12 residues. The CDR3 region is CASSSDRVEAFF. CDR3 DNA: TGTGCCAGCAGTTCCGACAGGGTTGAAGCTTTCTTT.

This rearrangement joins TRBV4-1 to TRBJ1-5; D is ambiguous. The CDR3 covers 16 residues. Trimming left V 0 bases short and J 2 bases short, with 11 bases between. Per the germline V gene, CDR1 is MGHRA and CDR2 is YSYEKL. CDR3 bases: TGCGCCAGCAGCCAAGAGATCACCCTGGGCAATCAGCCCCAGCATTTT. As protein: CASSQEITLGNQPQHF.

The chain combines TRBV19 with TRBJ2-1; D may be TRBD2 (7 bases). Trimming took off 1 base at V and 6 bases at J, with 13 bases between the two ends. The CDR3 consists of 15 residues. Looked up from germline, CDR1 is LNHDA and CDR2 is SQIVND (reference sequence). CDR3 in amino acids: CASSIGGGPGNEQFF. The CDR3 coding sequence is TGTGCCAGTAGTATAGGGGGGGGGCCGGGCAATGAGCAGTTCTTC.

The chain carries TRBV19 and TRBJ1-5; possible D gene TRBD1, 6 bases. The V end was cut by 3 bases, the J end by 2 bases, with 11 bases between. This CDR3 has 15 residues. CDR1 is LNHDA, CDR2 SQIVND, per germline (reference sequence). Here the CDR3 reads CASSISGGGNQPQHF. The DNA for the CDR3 is TGTGCCAGTAGTATTTCGGGGGGCGGCAATCAGCCCCAGCATTTT.

This rearrangement joins TRBV5-6 to TRBJ2-3; the match to TRBD1 covers 9 bases. CDR1 SGHDT and CDR2 YYEEEE come from the germline V gene. The V gene end was trimmed by 4 bases and the J gene end by 2 bases; junction bases not matched to a gene: 8. The CDR3 is made up of 16 amino acids. Here the CDR3 reads CASSPQGQGITDTQYF. CDR3 nucleotide sequence: TGTGCCAGCAGCCCCCAAGGACAGGGGATCACAGATACGCAGTATTTT.

The chain carries TRBV27 and TRBJ1-5; possible D gene TRBD1, 5 bases. Trimming removed 8 bases from V and 4 bases from J, with 18 bases in between. The CDR3 is 15 residues long. Per germline, CDR1 MNHEY and CDR2 SMNVEV (reference sequence). The CDR3 coding sequence is TGTGCCAGCGTCCAAAACGGCAGGGCAAATCAGCCCCAGCATTTT. It is translated as CASVQNGRANQPQHF.

The V and J genes are TRBV5-4 and TRBJ2-2; D remains unclear. The CDR3 loop spans 14 amino acids. The ends were cut back, 4 bases at V and 1 base at J, with 8 bases in the middle. CDR1 and CDR2 (germline): SGHNT, YYREEE (reference sequence). CDR3 residues: CASSAEGNTGELFF. The CDR3 coding sequence is TGTGCCAGCAGCGCCGAAGGGAACACCGGGGAGCTGTTTTTT.

This chain connects TRBV7-2 to TRBJ2-5, with D unresolved. Trimming took off 5 bases at V and 5 bases at J, with 15 bases between the two ends. The germline V gene encodes CDR1 SGHTA and CDR2 FQGNSA. The CDR3 has 14 amino acids. The CDR3 is CASSPGKIPETQYF. The CDR3, as DNA: TGTGCCAGCAGCCCCGGAAAAATCCCGGAGACCCAGTACTTC.

This chain joins TRBV15 and TRBJ2-3; 7 bases align to TRBD2. This CDR3 has 16 residues. Per germline, CDR1 LNHNV and CDR2 YYDKDF (reference sequence). V lost 0 bases, J lost 1 base, and 4 bases stayed unmatched. In nucleotides, the CDR3 is TGTGCCACCAGCAGAGATCGGGGGGATGGCACAGATACGCAGTATTTT. This sequence encodes CATSRDRGDGTDTQYF.

The gene calls are TRBV12-3 or TRBV12-4 and TRBJ1-2, with D perhaps matching TRBD1 (5 bases). This CDR3 region has 13 residues. Trimming left V 6 bases short and J 7 bases short, with 15 bases between. The CDR3 coding sequence is TGTGCCAGCAGCCCTCAGGGTTTATCTGGCTACACCTTC. Protein sequence: CASSPQGLSGYTF.

The rearrangement links TRBV7-9 to TRBJ1-5; a possible D gene is TRBD1 (5 bases). Germline CDR1 is SEHNR and CDR2 is FQNEAQ (reference sequence). CDR3 length: 12 amino acids. The germline V and J ends were trimmed by 3 bases and 8 bases, with 8 bases remaining between them. The CDR3 sequence is CASSFGGEPQHF. The CDR3 DNA follows: TGTGCCAGCAGCTTCGGGGGAGAGCCCCAGCATTTT.

The V and J genes are TRBV4-3 and TRBJ2-3, with TRBD2 identical over 11 bases. The trim removed 1 base at V and 7 bases at J, leaving 7 bases unmatched. CDR3 length equals 16 residues. CDR1 LGHNA and CDR2 YSLEER come from the germline V gene. The CDR3 protein is CASSQGRLAGRNTQYF. The DNA for the CDR3 is TGCGCCAGCAGCCAAGGGCGACTAGCGGGGCGGAATACGCAGTATTTT.

The rearrangement links TRBV19 to TRBJ1-2; 7 bases align to TRBD1. The CDR3 runs to 12 residues. Per germline, CDR1 LNHDA and CDR2 SQIVND (reference sequence). Trimming removed 8 bases from V and 8 bases from J; junction bases left unmatched: 8. The DNA of the CDR3 is TGTGCCAGTCGACAGGGTGAGCGGGGCTACACCTTC. Protein product: CASRQGERGYTF.

The chain has TRBV6-2 or TRBV6-3 and TRBJ2-7, with D hard to call. The CDR3 has 12 amino acids. The germline gives CDR1 MNHEY, CDR2 SVGEGT. V was pared by 2 bases and J by 7 bases, with 9 bases between. In nucleotides, the CDR3 is TGTGCCAGCAGTTACCTTAACGGGGAGCAGTACGTC. Translated: CASSYLNGEQYV.

This chain connects TRBV7-2 to TRBJ2-7, with 7 bases aligning to TRBD1. Per germline, CDR1 SGHTA and CDR2 FQGNSA. V lost 3 bases, J lost 2 bases, and 4 bases stayed unmatched. The CDR3 spans 14 residues. CDR3 amino acids: CASSFRDSPYEQYF. CDR3 bases: TGTGCCAGCAGCTTCCGGGACAGTCCCTACGAGCAGTACTTC.

This clone was seen only a few times. V is TRBV2 and J is TRBJ1-6; the D gene is possibly TRBD1 (6 bases). V lost 4 bases, J lost 8 bases, and 15 bases lay in between. Per germline, CDR1 SNHLY and CDR2 FYNNEI. The CDR3 loop spans 15 amino acids. CDR3 DNA: TGTGCCAGCAGTGGCATGACAGGCGAGGATTCACCCCTCCACTTT. It is translated as CASSGMTGEDSPLHF.

The chain couples TRBV27 to TRBJ1-1; the D gene is possibly TRBD1 (5 bases). Germline V gives CDR1 MNHEY, CDR2 SMNVEV (reference sequence). Trimming shortened V by 5 bases and J by 1 base, and 14 bases separated the two germline ends. The length of the CDR3 is 15 residues. CDR3 nucleotide sequence: TGTGCCAGCAGTCCAGTAGTGGGGGGGAACACTGAAGCTTTCTTT. Translating gives CASSPVVGGNTEAFF.

The chain links TRBV30 to TRBJ1-1; TRBD1 aligns across 9 bases. This CDR3 has 13 amino acids. With 6 bases clipped from V and 1 base from J, the junction kept 3 bases outside the gene matches. Germline V gene data show CDR1 as GTSNPN and CDR2 as SVGIG (reference sequence). The CDR3 DNA sequence: TGTGCCTGTCCGGGACAGGGGAACACTGAAGCTTTCTTT. This encodes CACPGQGNTEAFF.

V gene TRBV6-4 combines with J gene TRBJ2-2, with unresolved D. The CDR3 is 13 amino acids. The V gene's germline CDR1 is MRHNA and CDR2 SNTAGT. Between the trimmed V and J ends, which lost 0 bases and 4 bases, there was a span of 3 bases. The CDR3 reads CASSDSSTGELFF. CDR3 nucleotides: TGTGCCAGCAGTGACTCGAGCACCGGGGAGCTGTTTTTT.

The CDR3 coding sequence is TGCGCCAGCAGCCAAGACGTCGGGTCCTACGAGCAGTACGTC. Encoded protein: CASSQDVGSYEQYV. The V gene is TRBV4-3, the J gene TRBJ2-7; no clear D. The germline CDR1 and CDR2 sequences are LGHNA and YSLEER. Trimming pared 0 bases from V and 1 base from J, leaving 7 bases between. The length of the CDR3 is 14 residues.

This rearrangement joins TRBV2 to TRBJ2-7; D uncertain. This CDR3 has 12 amino acids. Trimming took off 5 bases at V and 3 bases at J, with 8 bases between the two ends. Germline values: CDR1 SNHLY, CDR2 FYNNEI. In DNA form, the CDR3 reads TGTGCCAGCAGTAGGGAAGGCTACGAGCAGTACTTC. This gives the protein CASSREGYEQYF. The variable domain in full, completed from reference TRBV2 and TRBJ2-7, reads EPEVTQTPSHQVTQMGQEVILRCVPISNHLYFYWYRQILGQKVEFLVSFYNNEISEKSEIFDDQFSVERPDGSNFTLKIRSTKLEDSAMYFCASSREGYEQYFGPGTRLTVT.

This chain links TRBV5-1 with TRBJ2-5, with D perhaps given as TRBD1 or TRBD2 (5 bases each). This CDR3 is built from 16 residues. Germline V gene lookup returns CDR1 SGHRS and CDR2 YFSETQ. Trimming shortened V by 0 bases and J by 1 base, and 13 bases separated the two germline ends. CDR3 in DNA: TGCGCCAGCAGCTTGGGAGGGGCCGGCCCCCAAGAGACCCAGTACTTC. Amino acid sequence: CASSLGGAGPQETQYF. Using reference TRBV5-1 and TRBJ2-5 for the parts outside the CDR3, the full variable domain is KAGVTQTPRYLIKTRGQQVTLSCSPISGHRSVSWYQQTPGQGLQFLFEYFSETQRNKGNFPGRFSGRQFSNSRSEMNVSTLELGDSALYLCASSLGGAGPQETQYFGPGTRLLVL.

The chain is built from TRBV5-1 and TRBJ2-2, with a tentative D call TRBD1 (5 bases). From germline, CDR1 is SGHRS and CDR2 YFSETQ. The V end was cut by 4 bases, the J end by 3 bases, with 13 bases between. CDR3 length equals 15 residues. The CDR3 loop is CASSVPQDYTGELFF. In DNA form, the CDR3 reads TGCGCCAGCAGCGTGCCACAGGATTACACCGGGGAGCTGTTTTTT.

This chain joins TRBV12-5 and TRBJ1-4, with D perhaps TRBD1 (5 bases). CDR1 and CDR2 (germline): LGHNT, FRNRAP. The ends were cut back, 1 base at V and 4 bases at J, with 16 bases in the middle. This CDR3 contains 17 residues. The CDR3 here is CASGLGLEGRNNEKLFF. The CDR3 DNA is TGTGCTAGTGGTTTGGGCTTGGAGGGGAGAAATAATGAAAAACTGTTTTTT. The entire variable domain, with the rest obtained from reference TRBV12-5 and TRBJ1-4, is as follows: DARVTQTPRHKVTEMGQEVTMRCQPILGHNTVFWYRQTMMQGLELLAYFRNRAPLDDSGMPKDRFSAEMPDATLATLKIQPSEPRDSAVYFCASGLGLEGRNNEKLFFGSGTQLSVL.

This clone has a single count. The junction departs from the called germline gene at one end, perhaps through a read error. The chain carries TRBV4-1 and TRBJ1-2; D possibly corresponds to TRBD1 (6 bases). There are 18 residues in the CDR3. Germline CDR1 and CDR2: MGHRA and YSYEKL. The CDR3 region is CASSQDLWGGTLNYGHTF. In nucleotides, the CDR3 is TGCGCCAGCAGCCAAGATCTCTGGGGGGGCACTCTTAACTATGGCCACACCTTC.

The chain's CDR3 is CATALAGATDTQYF. In nucleotides, the CDR3 is TGTGCCACCGCGCTAGCGGGGGCCACAGATACGCAGTATTTT. V and J are TRBV14 and TRBJ2-3; 10 bases agree with TRBD2. Unmatched junction bases numbered 6, after V lost 10 bases and J lost 2 bases. Germline V gene data show CDR1 as SGHDN and CDR2 as FVKESK. The length of the CDR3 is 14 residues.